The next 26 T cell receptor beta chains were all read from a single sample in a study of Ad26.COV2.S vaccination and SARS-CoV-2 variants. Sample treatment: 15 to 20 received Ad26.COV2.S at low or high dose, single or two shots; 5 received placebo; per-sample allocation not given. Sampling was performed 63 days after the first vaccine or placebo injection. Only in-frame clones appear in the TCRdb table, and some are missing; sequencing was by immunoSEQ multiplex PCR. The sample consists of 300,000 to 400,000 clones, 80% to 90% of them appearing once. The sample consisted of peripheral blood, taken in a trial of Ad26.COV2.S vaccine versus placebo. These receptors were collected from a person between 18 and 59 years old who received the Ad26.COV2.S COVID-19 vaccine or a placebo.

The chain uses TRBV7-9 and TRBJ2-7; D gene ambiguous. Germline CDR1 reads SEHNR; CDR2 reads FQNEAQ (reference sequence). This CDR3 region has 15 residues. Between the trimmed V and J ends, which lost 1 base and 6 bases, there was a span of 16 bases. The CDR3 coding sequence is TGTGCCAGCAGCTTAGGTGTGTCTCCCTCCGGCGAGCAGTACTTC. This sequence encodes CASSLGVSPSGEQYF.

This sequence joins TRBV4-3 and TRBJ2-3, with 7 bases identical to TRBD2. Germline CDR1 and CDR2: LGHNA and YSLEER. V was pared by 4 bases and J by 4 bases, with 2 bases of the junction left unmatched. The CDR3 length is 13 residues. The CDR3 bases are TGCGCCAGCAGCCGTGGGAGGGCAGATACGCAGTATTTT. It specifies CASSRGRADTQYF.

This clone was counted many times. This chain links TRBV6-6 with TRBJ2-5; D may match TRBD1 or TRBD2 (5 bases each). Trimming cost V 6 bases and J 5 bases, with 16 bases left between them. Germline V gene data show CDR1 as MNHNY and CDR2 as SVGAGI (reference sequence). The CDR3 totals 14 residues. CDR3 residues: CASRRGPSGETQYF. The CDR3 region has the DNA TGTGCCAGCAGGAGGGGACCATCAGGGGAGACCCAGTACTTC.

V is TRBV7-6 and J is TRBJ1-4, with TRBD1 matching over 9 bases. The CDR3 consists of 15 residues. The V and J ends lost 8 bases and 3 bases, in that order; junction bases with no gene match: 7. CDR1 and CDR2 (germline): SGHVS, FNYEAQ. In DNA form, the CDR3 reads TGTGCCAGCGGACAGGGGCAGAGGGCTAATGAAAAACTGTTTTTT. Its protein is CASGQGQRANEKLFF.

This rearrangement joins TRBV7-6 to TRBJ1-1; a possible D gene is TRBD1 (6 bases). V lost 2 bases, J lost 1 base, and 11 bases lay in between. This CDR3 has 15 amino acids. Per the germline V gene, CDR1 is SGHVS and CDR2 is FNYEAQ. The CDR3 coding sequence is TGTGCCAGCAGCTTAACTACAGGGAGGAACACTGAAGCTTTCTTT. This codes for CASSLTTGRNTEAFF.

The chain carries TRBV7-2 and TRBJ2-1; no clear D. The CDR3 is made up of 11 amino acids. Germline lookup yields CDR1 SGHTA and CDR2 FQGNSA. The V end was cut by 5 bases, the J end by 8 bases, with 7 bases between. The CDR3 DNA reads TGTGCCAGCAGCGCATACGATGAGCAGTTCTTC. The encoded protein is CASSAYDEQFF. Full variable domain (outside the CDR3, taken from reference TRBV7-2 and TRBJ2-1): GAGVSQSPSNKVTEKGKDVELRCDPISGHTALYWYRQSLGQGLEFLIYFQGNSAPDKSGLPSDRFSAERTGGSVSTLTIQRTQQEDSAVYLCASSAYDEQFFGPGTRLTVL.

A single count supports this clone. The rearrangement uses TRBV9 and TRBJ1-1; D might be TRBD1 (5 bases). Per germline, CDR1 SGDLS and CDR2 YYNGEE. The CDR3 has 13 residues. V was cut by 4 bases and J by 9 bases, with 16 bases left in between. In DNA form, the CDR3 reads TGTGCCAGCAGCCCTGGGTTTGGGGGAAAAGCTTTCTTT. Translated: CASSPGFGGKAFF.

This clone was observed a handful of times. This sequence joins TRBV2 and TRBJ1-5, with 11 bases matching TRBD1. V was clipped by 6 bases and J by 2 bases; unmatched bases: 6. Per germline, CDR1 SNHLY and CDR2 FYNNEI. The CDR3 length is 16 residues. DNA for the CDR3: TGTGCCAGCAGGGAGGGGGACAGGGGGGGCAATCAGCCCCAGCATTTT. Translated: CASREGDRGGNQPQHF.

The CDR3 DNA follows: TGTGCCAGCAGCCGACAACCGGGACAGGGGGCAGGTGAGCAGTACTTC. Its protein is CASSRQPGQGAGEQYF. J is TRBJ2-7 and V is TRBV7-6; 12 nucleotides match TRBD1. CDR1 is SGHVS, CDR2 FNYEAQ, per germline. The trim removed 5 bases at V and 7 bases at J, leaving 12 bases unmatched. CDR3 size: 16 residues. Variable domain in full (rest from reference TRBV7-6 and TRBJ2-7): GAGVSQSPRYKVTKRGQDVALRCDPISGHVSLYWYRQALGQGPEFLTYFNYEAQQDKSGLPNDRFSAERPEGSISTLTIQRTEQRDSAMYRCASSRQPGQGAGEQYFGPGTRLTVT.

The chain's CDR3 is CASSQQGPGANVLTF. The CDR3 DNA reads TGTGCCAGTAGTCAACAGGGGCCTGGGGCCAACGTCCTGACTTTC. The chain has TRBV19 and TRBJ2-6; 7 bases line up with TRBD1. Germline loops: CDR1 LNHDA, CDR2 SQIVND (reference sequence). With V trimmed by 5 bases and J by 2 bases, 3 bases remained unmatched. This CDR3 region has 15 residues.

The genes are TRBV7-9 and TRBJ2-2; possible D gene TRBD1, 6 bases. Germline V gene sequence: CDR1 SEHNR, CDR2 FQNEAQ (reference sequence). Deletions cut 3 bases from V and 0 bases from J, with 8 bases between. This CDR3 comprises 15 residues. The CDR3 loop is CASSLRQANTGELFF. The CDR3 DNA reads as TGTGCCAGCAGCTTGAGACAGGCGAACACCGGGGAGCTGTTTTTT.

The chain couples TRBV7-9 to TRBJ2-3; D perhaps matches TRBD2 (5 bases). CDR3 length: 14 residues. Germline V gene lookup returns CDR1 SEHNR and CDR2 FQNEAQ (reference sequence). V was trimmed by 1 base and J by 7 bases, leaving 12 bases between them. This CDR3 reads CASSLVPDSHTQYF. CDR3 nucleotide sequence: TGTGCCAGCAGCTTAGTTCCGGACTCACATACGCAGTATTTT.

The chain recombines TRBV11-2 with TRBJ2-7, with D tentatively TRBD1 (5 bases). V was cut by 6 bases and J by 1 base, with 13 bases left in between. From germline, CDR1 is SGHAT and CDR2 FQNNGV. This CDR3 comprises 14 residues. CDR3: CASSLSGLSYEQYF. The CDR3 DNA reads TGTGCCAGCAGTTTATCAGGGTTATCCTACGAGCAGTACTTC.

V usage is TRBV6-2 or TRBV6-3 and J usage is TRBJ2-7; 10 nucleotides align to TRBD2. Trimming cost V 2 bases and J 5 bases; bases outside gene matches: 15. Germline CDR1 reads MNHEY; CDR2 reads SVGEGT. The CDR3 loop spans 18 amino acids. CDR3 region: CASSYVGASGSLMDEQYF. DNA of the CDR3: TGTGCCAGCAGTTACGTTGGGGCTAGCGGGAGTCTAATGGACGAGCAGTACTTC.

This chain connects TRBV29-1 to TRBJ1-1; perhaps TRBD1 as D (5 bases). The CDR3 totals 12 residues. Germline V gene data show CDR1 as SQVTM and CDR2 as ANQGSEA. Trimming left V 7 bases short and J 0 bases short, with 9 bases between. CDR3 sequence (DNA): TGCAGCGCGACAGACATGAACACTGAAGCTTTCTTT. Translating gives CSATDMNTEAFF.

The chain has TRBV15 and TRBJ2-2; 10 bases map to TRBD2. Germline V lookup: CDR1 LNHNV, CDR2 YYDKDF (reference sequence). Germline trimming cut 3 bases from V and 4 bases from J; bases unmatched to any gene: 5. This CDR3 region has 16 residues. The CDR3 DNA reads as TGTGCCACCAGCAGGGAGCGGGAGGGAGGCACCGGGGAGCTGTTTTTT. The encoded protein is CATSREREGGTGELFF.

V gene TRBV15 combines with J gene TRBJ2-7; possible D gene TRBD2, 7 bases. The CDR3 sequence is 15 residues long. Between the trimmed V and J ends, which lost 1 base and 5 bases, there was a span of 15 bases. The germline gives CDR1 LNHNV, CDR2 YYDKDF (reference sequence). The CDR3 nucleotides read TGTGCCACCAGCAGAGTAGGGGGGGTCGCGCACGAGCAGTACTTC. Its translation is CATSRVGGVAHEQYF.

V and J are TRBV11-3 and TRBJ2-3, with TRBD2 matching 7 bases. Per the germline V gene, CDR1 is SGHNT and CDR2 is YENEEA. CDR3 length equals 17 residues. After removal of 6 bases from V and 2 bases from J, the junction contained 14 bases not matched to a gene. The CDR3 spells CASSPGPSSGYTDTQYF. For the CDR3, the DNA is TGTGCCAGCAGTCCGGGTCCTTCTAGCGGATACACAGATACGCAGTATTTT.

V gene TRBV3-1 (or the pseudogene TRBV3-2) combines with J gene TRBJ2-3; 10 bases are shared with TRBD2. Germline loops: CDR1 LGHDT, CDR2 YNNKEL (reference sequence). There are 19 residues in the CDR3. Trimming took 0 bases from V and 7 from J; bases not matched to a gene: 16. CDR3: CASSQEGRSSGGLGHTQYF. CDR3 nucleotides: TGTGCCAGCAGCCAAGAGGGTAGGTCTAGCGGGGGCCTCGGACATACGCAGTATTTT.

The chain is built from TRBV25-1 and TRBJ2-5, with D possibly matching TRBD1 (6 bases). This CDR3 has 17 residues. The V gene lost 6 bases and the J gene lost 1 base, with 21 bases spanning the gap. Looked up from germline, CDR1 is MGHDK and CDR2 is SYGVNS. CDR3 sequence (DNA): TGTGCCAGCAGCGCAAATTTGGGACAAACATCCCAAGAGACCCAGTACTTC. This codes for CASSANLGQTSQETQYF.

The chain employs TRBV5-1 and TRBJ1-4, with 7 bases that match TRBD1. Germline lookup yields CDR1 SGHRS and CDR2 YFSETQ. The CDR3 loop spans 15 amino acids. With 4 bases clipped from V and 7 bases from J, the junction kept 10 bases outside the gene matches. CDR3 amino acids: CASSHETGLGEKLFF. The CDR3 DNA follows: TGCGCCAGCAGCCACGAGACAGGGCTTGGTGAAAAACTGTTTTTT.

The rearrangement uses TRBV24-1 and TRBJ1-1; D possibly corresponds to TRBD1 (6 bases). The CDR3 runs 11 residues. Trimming took 7 bases from V and 9 from J, leaving 11 bases between them. CDR1 is KGHDR, CDR2 SFDVKD, per germline. CDR3 in DNA: TGTGCCACCAGAACAGGGTCGAAAGCTTTCTTT. It encodes CATRTGSKAFF.

V and J are TRBV6-2 or TRBV6-3 and TRBJ2-7; 9 bases align to TRBD2. Per germline, CDR1 MNHEY and CDR2 SVGEGT. The CDR3 has 14 amino acids. The trim removed 5 bases at V and 0 bases at J, leaving 2 bases unmatched. In DNA, the CDR3 is TGTGCCAGCAGTCTAGCGGGAAACTCCTACGAGCAGTACTTC. It codes for CASSLAGNSYEQYF.

This chain connects TRBV4-3 to TRBJ2-1; D is ambiguous. Trimming stripped 4 bases from V and 1 base from J, with 14 bases between. CDR1 and CDR2 from the germline V gene are LGHNA and YSLEER. The CDR3 spans 16 residues. The CDR3 nucleotides read TGCGCCAGCAGCCGGTCAGGCGTGGAGTCCTACAATGAGCAGTTCTTC. It encodes CASSRSGVESYNEQFF.

This rearrangement joins TRBV11-3 to TRBJ1-1; D gene ambiguous. V lost 1 base to trimming and J lost 0 bases, with 9 bases between them. The CDR3 length is 15 residues. The germline CDR1 and CDR2 sequences are SGHNT and YENEEA. This CDR3 is CASSLGGALNTEAFF. In DNA form, the CDR3 reads TGTGCCAGCAGCTTAGGGGGAGCTTTGAACACTGAAGCTTTCTTT.

This clone was counted once. The J gene is TRBJ2-2, the V gene TRBV7-9; TRBD1 might be the D (6 bases). Germline V lookup: CDR1 SEHNR, CDR2 FQNEAQ (reference sequence). There are 13 residues in the CDR3. Trimming took 4 bases from V and 7 from J, leaving 10 bases between them. The CDR3 DNA sequence: TGTGCCAGCAGCTCAACAGGGATCGGGGAGCTGTTTTTT. Its translation: CASSSTGIGELFF.